The 26 T cell receptor beta chains presented below share a single source sample, sequenced in a study of human thymus T cells. Repertoires were generated with immunoSEQ multiplex PCR, while TCRdb's copy carries only in-frame clones and drops some. The sample has tens of thousands of clones; around 94% are singletons. Sequencing was done on a sample of blood. These receptors all come from a boy in the first two years of life with a congenital heart defect but otherwise immunologically healthy.

The gene calls are TRBV5-1 and TRBJ1-5; possible D gene TRBD1, 6 bases. The V gene lost 0 bases and the J gene lost 4 bases, with 8 bases spanning the gap. Germline loops: CDR1 SGHRS, CDR2 YFSETQ. The CDR3 loop spans 14 amino acids. In DNA form, the CDR3 reads TGCGCCAGCAGCTTGGGAACAGGGAATCAGCCCCAGCATTTT. Its protein is CASSLGTGNQPQHF. The full variable domain, completed using reference TRBV5-1 and TRBJ1-5, is KAGVTQTPRYLIKTRGQQVTLSCSPISGHRSVSWYQQTPGQGLQFLFEYFSETQRNKGNFPGRFSGRQFSNSRSEMNVSTLELGDSALYLCASSLGTGNQPQHFGDGTRLSIL.

This rearrangement joins TRBV4-1 to TRBJ2-1, with D possibly being TRBD2 (5 bases). Germline CDR1 MGHRA, CDR2 YSYEKL. The CDR3 extends over 15 amino acids. With 4 bases removed from V and 0 bases from J, the gap between germline ends came to 10 bases. Here the CDR3 reads CASSLDRDSYNEQFF. The CDR3 coding sequence is TGCGCCAGCAGCCTAGACCGGGACTCCTACAATGAGCAGTTCTTC.

The rearrangement uses TRBV10-3 and TRBJ2-1, with D maybe TRBD2 (7 bases). Trimming removed 7 bases from V and 5 bases from J, with 18 bases in between. The germline V gene has CDR1 ENHRY and CDR2 SYGVKD. The CDR3 has 15 residues. The CDR3 region has the DNA TGTGCCATCAATTCCGGGAGGAGGGGGGACAATGAGCAGTTCTTC. Amino acids: CAINSGRRGDNEQFF.

This sequence joins TRBV27 and TRBJ2-1; D tentatively reads TRBD1 or TRBD2 (5 bases each). Germline-derived CDR1 and CDR2 are MNHEY and SMNVEV (reference sequence). V was clipped by 2 bases and J by 7 bases, with 15 bases between them. The CDR3 spans 15 residues. The CDR3: CASSLTAGWGNEQFF. CDR3 nucleotides: TGTGCCAGCAGTTTAACGGCGGGTTGGGGGAATGAGCAGTTCTTC.

The rearrangement uses TRBV5-1 and TRBJ2-1; 8 bases align to TRBD2. Germline V lookup: CDR1 SGHRS, CDR2 YFSETQ. This CDR3 is 15 amino acids long. V shed 0 bases and J 7 bases; nucleotides not matched to a gene: 6. Here the CDR3 DNA reads TGCGCCAGCAGCTTGGCGGGACTAGAGGGTAATGAGCAGTTCTTC. As protein: CASSLAGLEGNEQFF.

CDR3 protein: CASSQEIRTASYEQYF. CDR3 nucleotides: TGCGCCAGCAGCCAAGAGATCAGGACAGCCTCCTACGAGCAGTACTTC. The chain recombines TRBV4-3 with TRBJ2-7; TRBD1 might be the D (6 bases). The CDR3 consists of 16 residues. V was trimmed by 0 bases and J by 0 bases, leaving 12 bases between them. The V gene's germline CDR1 is LGHNA and CDR2 YSLEER.

This clone is a singleton in its sample. The chain joins TRBV28 to TRBJ2-7; possible D gene TRBD2, 5 bases. CDR3 size: 15 residues. The V and J ends lost 5 bases and 3 bases respectively, with 17 bases between them. CDR1 is MDHEN and CDR2 is SYDVKM in the germline V gene. Here the CDR3 reads CASSHGTGLYYEQYF. CDR3 sequence (DNA): TGTGCCAGCAGTCACGGAACCGGACTGTACTACGAGCAGTACTTC.

The chain couples TRBV27 to TRBJ2-7, with 7 positions matching TRBD1. This CDR3 has 13 residues. V trimming: 4 bases; J trimming: 0 bases; junction bases outside the gene matches: 0. CDR1 is MNHEY, CDR2 SMNVEV, per germline (reference sequence). CDR3 in DNA: TGTGCCAGCAGTTACAGGGGCTCCTACGAGCAGTACTTC. Translated, it gives CASSYRGSYEQYF.

This chain connects TRBV5-6 to TRBJ1-6, with D hard to call. The CDR3 covers 14 residues. Trimming took off 8 bases at V and 7 bases at J, with 16 bases between the two ends. Germline loops: CDR1 SGHDT, CDR2 YYEEEE. The CDR3 sequence is CASIKRQDNSPLHF. DNA for the CDR3: TGTGCCAGTATAAAGCGGCAGGACAATTCACCCCTCCACTTT.

This rearrangement joins TRBV11-3 to TRBJ2-2; D remains unclear. CDR1 is SGHNT and CDR2 is YENEEA in the germline V gene. The ends were cut back, 7 bases at V and 7 bases at J, with 4 bases in the middle. This CDR3 contains 10 residues. CDR3 bases: TGTGCCAGCAAGAACGGGGAGCTGTTTTTT. It translates to CASKNGELFF.

The chain joins TRBV7-2 to TRBJ1-4, with no clear D. Trimming took off 5 bases at V and 0 bases at J, with 10 bases between the two ends. The CDR3 is 15 residues long. CDR1 SGHTA and CDR2 FQGNSA come from the germline V gene. Here the CDR3 DNA reads TGTGCCAGCAGCCTCCCAGTTGCAACTAATGAAAAACTGTTTTTT. This gives the protein CASSLPVATNEKLFF.

The chain combines TRBV10-3 with TRBJ2-7; TRBD2 agrees at 8 bases. The V gene's germline CDR1 is ENHRY and CDR2 SYGVKD. The CDR3 length is 13 residues. Trimming cost V 3 bases and J 7 bases; bases outside gene matches: 5. The CDR3 protein is CAISERLASEQYF. For the CDR3, the DNA is TGTGCCATCAGTGAAAGACTAGCGTCGGAGCAGTACTTC.

This clone was picked up a small number of times. The V call is TRBV5-1, the J call TRBJ1-3; possible D gene TRBD1, 6 bases. V shed 5 bases and J shed 3 bases, with 9 bases lying between them. Per germline, CDR1 SGHRS and CDR2 YFSETQ. The CDR3 loop spans 13 amino acids. The CDR3: CASRQGGGNTIYF. In nucleotides, the CDR3 is TGCGCCAGCAGACAGGGAGGTGGAAACACCATATATTTT.

The V and J genes are TRBV28 and TRBJ1-2; 9 bases are shared with TRBD1. Germline V gene data show CDR1 as MDHEN and CDR2 as SYDVKM. Germline trimming cut 3 bases from V and 4 bases from J; bases unmatched to any gene: 6. The CDR3 loop spans 15 amino acids. CDR3 nucleotide sequence: TGTGCCAGCAGTTTGTACAGGGGGCTAGCCTATGGCTACACCTTC. The encoded protein is CASSLYRGLAYGYTF.

The genes are TRBV2 and TRBJ2-3; 8 bases map to TRBD1. The trim removed 4 bases at V and 0 bases at J, leaving 3 bases unmatched. The CDR3 has 15 residues. Germline CDR1 and CDR2: SNHLY and FYNNEI. CDR3 sequence: CASSAGGFSTDTQYF. The CDR3 bases are TGTGCCAGCAGTGCAGGGGGCTTCAGCACAGATACGCAGTATTTT.

The rearrangement joins TRBV5-6 to TRBJ2-7; a weak D match, TRBD2 (5 bases). Trimming took 2 bases from V and 2 from J, leaving 8 bases between them. Germline V gives CDR1 SGHDT, CDR2 YYEEEE. The CDR3 has 13 amino acids. The CDR3 region has the DNA TGTGCCAGCAGCTTTCACGGGACCTACGAGCAGTACTTC. As protein: CASSFHGTYEQYF. The complete variable domain, with remaining parts taken from reference TRBV5-6 and TRBJ2-7, reads DAGVTQSPTHLIKTRGQQVTLRCSPKSGHDTVSWYQQALGQGPQFIFQYYEEEERQRGNFPDRFSGHQFPNYSSELNVNALLLGDSALYLCASSFHGTYEQYFGPGTRLTVT.

This clone has a handful of counts. V is TRBV2 and J is TRBJ1-2; unclear D gene. Germline loops: CDR1 SNHLY, CDR2 FYNNEI. The length of the CDR3 is 10 residues. V gave up 7 bases and J gave up 8 bases, with 8 bases separating them. The CDR3 region has the DNA TGTGCCAGCAAAAAGGGAGGCTACACCTTC. It specifies CASKKGGYTF. Variable domain in full (rest from reference TRBV2 and TRBJ1-2): EPEVTQTPSHQVTQMGQEVILRCVPISNHLYFYWYRQILGQKVEFLVSFYNNEISEKSEIFDDQFSVERPDGSNFTLKIRSTKLEDSAMYFCASKKGGYTFGSGTRLTVV.

The genes are TRBV27 and TRBJ1-4, with D tentatively TRBD1 (5 bases). This CDR3 has 15 amino acids. With 6 bases removed from V and 6 bases from J, the gap between germline ends came to 17 bases. Germline values: CDR1 MNHEY, CDR2 SMNVEV (reference sequence). The CDR3 loop is CASRSIQGGDEKLFF. CDR3 sequence (DNA): TGTGCCAGCAGGAGCATCCAGGGTGGGGATGAAAAACTGTTTTTT.

The rearrangement uses TRBV4-1 and TRBJ2-3, with 9 positions matching TRBD1. V shed 4 bases, J shed 0 bases, and the junction held 14 bases outside the gene matches. CDR3 length equals 19 residues. Germline CDR1 reads MGHRA; CDR2 reads YSYEKL. CDR3 DNA: TGCGCCAGCAGCCCCATTTTCCAAACAGGGGGCCGAAGCACAGATACGCAGTATTTT. The encoded protein is CASSPIFQTGGRSTDTQYF.

The chain joins TRBV10-3 to TRBJ2-7; TRBD2 matches 9 bases. From germline, CDR1 is ENHRY and CDR2 SYGVKD. Germline trimming cut 3 bases from V and 2 bases from J; bases unmatched to any gene: 8. The CDR3 extends over 16 amino acids. CDR3 loop: CAISDPRLAATYEQYF. Here the CDR3 DNA reads TGTGCCATCAGTGATCCCCGACTAGCGGCCACCTACGAGCAGTACTTC.

The V gene is TRBV19, the J gene TRBJ2-2; D perhaps matches TRBD1 (6 bases). The CDR3 has 14 residues. CDR1 is LNHDA, CDR2 SQIVND, per germline (reference sequence). V dropped 5 bases and J dropped 1 base, with 8 bases sitting between them. CDR3 sequence reads: CASSVQGNTGELFF. The CDR3 DNA sequence: TGTGCCAGTAGTGTACAGGGGAACACCGGGGAGCTGTTTTTT.

V is TRBV2 and J is TRBJ2-5, with D uncertain. With 4 bases removed from V and 5 bases from J, the gap between germline ends came to 8 bases. CDR1 and CDR2 from the germline V gene are SNHLY and FYNNEI. The CDR3 extends over 12 amino acids. The CDR3 loop reads CASSGVGETQYF. The CDR3 nucleotides are TGTGCCAGCAGTGGGGTAGGGGAGACCCAGTACTTC. The full variable domain, with the rest looked up from reference TRBV2 and TRBJ2-5, is EPEVTQTPSHQVTQMGQEVILRCVPISNHLYFYWYRQILGQKVEFLVSFYNNEISEKSEIFDDQFSVERPDGSNFTLKIRSTKLEDSAMYFCASSGVGETQYFGPGTRLLVL.

The rearrangement joins TRBV11-3 to TRBJ1-2; a weak D match, TRBD1 (5 bases). The V and J ends lost 5 bases and 4 bases respectively, with 11 bases between them. The CDR3 consists of 13 residues. CDR1 is SGHNT and CDR2 is YENEEA in the germline V gene. The DNA of the CDR3 is TGTGCCAGCAGCAACTGGGACGGCTATGGCTACACCTTC. Protein product: CASSNWDGYGYTF.

The chain has TRBV6-1 and TRBJ1-2; 9 nucleotides agree with TRBD1. The junction had 6 bases not matched to a gene; V was cut back by 6 bases and J by 7 bases. This CDR3 has 13 residues. From germline, CDR1 is MNHNS and CDR2 SASEGT. The CDR3 region is CASSVTTGGGYTF. In nucleotides, the CDR3 is TGTGCCAGCAGCGTAACGACAGGGGGTGGCTACACCTTC.

V and J are TRBV11-2 and TRBJ1-1, with D possibly being TRBD1 (6 bases). V was clipped by 1 base and J by 1 base, with 10 bases between them. Germline V gene data show CDR1 as SGHAT and CDR2 as FQNNGV. The CDR3 sequence is 15 residues long. The CDR3 bases are TGTGCCAGCAGCTTAGCGGACAGTGGGAACACTGAAGCTTTCTTT. Translated: CASSLADSGNTEAFF.

The V call is TRBV6-6, the J call TRBJ1-1; 12 bases map to TRBD1. Trimming took 5 bases from V and 8 from J; bases not matched to a gene: 9. This CDR3 region has 15 residues. Germline V CDR1 and CDR2: MNHNY, SVGAGI (reference sequence). The CDR3 is CASSPKGTGGPEAFF. CDR3 coding DNA: TGTGCCAGCAGTCCAAAGGGGACAGGGGGCCCCGAAGCTTTCTTT.